In its sample, the clone carrying this T cell receptor (beta chain) was seen once. No antigen is known for it. This entry belongs to a study of shared clonotypes between healthy human individuals. The study, taken as a whole, reports: As a rule, naive subsets had a larger estimated richness than memory subsets. Naive CD4 clonotypes were shared across several donors at roughly 5.5%.

Sequencing was at deep level. In the sorted-subset replicate PCRs, 200 ng DNA, roughly 30,000 T cell genomes, was used. Data came from immunoSEQ multiplex PCR; TCRdb stores just in-frame clones and leaves some out. Counted here are about 700,000 clones, roughly nine tenths occurring once; the ten biggest clones make up 24%. CD8 cells regarded as naive lacked CD45RO, were positively chosen for CCR7, and omitted terminally differentiated effector memory CD45RA+ cells. The clonotype comes from a young man in good health. Material for sequencing was naive CD8+ T cells sorted from blood.

The CDR3 DNA reads as TGTGCCAGCAGTGACCGTACTACAAGCCAAGAGACCCAGTACTTC. This codes for CASSDRTTSQETQYF. The rearrangement joins TRBV2 to TRBJ2-5; D is ambiguous. The CDR3 loop spans 15 amino acids. CDR1 is SNHLY, CDR2 FYNNEI, per germline. The ends were cut back, 3 bases at V and 1 base at J, with 12 bases in the middle.